Sequencing of this TCR beta chain was carried out in a study of blood T cell repertoires in COVID-19. Study information: Italy, Spain and the United States were the sources of the convalescent and acute COVID-19 samples. T cells, B-cell-depleted T cells, or PBMCs provided the cDNA or gDNA that served as material.

Profiled with immunoSEQ multiplex PCR; TCRdb holds only in-frame clones, not every one. The top ten hold roughly 1.2% of the sample, which has 350,000 to 400,000 clones, about 88% seen once. This clone has only a few counts. Participants were placed into cohorts based on the clinical history they reported. Looked up from germline, CDR1 is LNHDA and CDR2 is SQIVND (reference sequence). This CDR3 spans 16 amino acids. Trimming removed 1 base at V and 1 base at J, with 11 bases between. The chain combines TRBV19 with TRBJ1-5; D is undetermined. The source of this sequence is a young woman who had recovered from COVID-19. The specimen was PBMCs or T cells enriched from blood (not recorded which). DNA of the CDR3: TGTGCCAGTAGTATAGGAGTTGGAGCAAGCAATCAGCCCCAGCATTTT. This sequence encodes CASSIGVGASNQPQHF. Variable domain in full (rest from reference TRBV19 and TRBJ1-5): DGGITQSPKYLFRKEGQNVTLSCEQNLNHDAMYWYRQDPGQGLRLIYYSQIVNDFQKGDIAEGYSVSREKKESFPLTVTSAQKNPTAFYLCASSIGVGASNQPQHFGDGTRLSIL.